These 25 T cell receptor beta chains were sequenced from one sample in a study of PD-1 blockade in classical Hodgkin lymphoma. The assay was immunoSEQ multiplex PCR, and TCRdb's table has in-frame clones only and misses some. The sample has about 20,000 clones; about four fifths are singletons. As to time point: cycle 4 day 1 (C4D1), after 5 to 7 weeks of nivolumab. Each patient relapsed following autologous stem cell transplantation, and prior brentuximab vedotin exposure differed. CD8+ T cells were isolated from thawed PBMCs by magnetic negative selection. Sequencing used CD8+ T cells from blood, obtained before the fourth cycle of nivolumab. The source is a human donor with classical Hodgkin lymphoma.

A single count supports this clone. The rearrangement uses TRBV4-3 and TRBJ2-7, with no clear D. V lost 0 bases and J lost 7, with 16 bases in between. CDR3 size: 15 residues. Germline V gives CDR1 LGHNA, CDR2 YSLEER. The CDR3 loop is CASSQDQTGPVEQYF. DNA for the CDR3: TGCGCCAGCAGCCAAGACCAAACGGGCCCCGTGGAGCAGTACTTC.

The chain couples TRBV11-3 to TRBJ1-1; maybe TRBD1 (5 bases). The germline V gene has CDR1 SGHNT and CDR2 YENEEA. CDR3 length: 14 amino acids. V dropped 5 bases and J dropped 0 bases, with 10 bases sitting between them. CDR3 in DNA: TGTGCCAGCAGCCCAGGGCGGATGAACACTGAAGCTTTCTTT. This sequence encodes CASSPGRMNTEAFF.

V is TRBV10-3 and J is TRBJ2-1; a possible D gene is TRBD1 (5 bases). This CDR3 comprises 12 residues. V dropped 8 bases and J dropped 4 bases, with 9 bases sitting between them. Germline CDR1 and CDR2: ENHRY and SYGVKD. CDR3 nucleotide sequence: TGTGCCATCGAGACAGATTACAATGAGCAGTTCTTC. Residues: CAIETDYNEQFF.

The chain joins TRBV9 to TRBJ1-1; D unclear. The CDR3 runs 16 residues. V was shortened by 1 base and J by 0 bases, with 13 bases between the two germline ends. Germline CDR1 reads SGDLS; CDR2 reads YYNGEE. CDR3 DNA sequence: TGTGCCAGCAGCGTATCTCCAGGCAACATGAACACTGAAGCTTTCTTT. Encoded protein: CASSVSPGNMNTEAFF. Full variable domain (outside the CDR3, taken from reference TRBV9 and TRBJ1-1): DSGVTQTPKHLITATGQRVTLRCSPRSGDLSVYWYQQSLDQGLQFLIQYYNGEERAKGNILERFSAQQFPDLHSELNLSSLELGDSALYFCASSVSPGNMNTEAFFGQGTRLTVV.

This chain links TRBV28 with TRBJ2-2; no firm D call. Germline values: CDR1 MDHEN, CDR2 SYDVKM. The V end lost 5 bases, the J end lost 3 bases, and 7 bases lay between the germline ends. CDR3 length: 13 amino acids. The DNA of the CDR3 is TGTGCCAGCAGTGTCGACTACACCGGGGAGCTGTTTTTT. Its translation is CASSVDYTGELFF.

The V call is TRBV29-1, the J call TRBJ2-5, with 7 bases fitting TRBD1. CDR1 and CDR2 (germline): SQVTM, ANQGSEA. The trim removed 3 bases at V and 3 bases at J, leaving 7 bases unmatched. The CDR3 loop spans 14 amino acids. This CDR3 is CSVETGSAEETQYF. For the CDR3, the DNA is TGCAGCGTTGAGACAGGGAGCGCGGAAGAGACCCAGTACTTC. Supplemented by reference TRBV29-1 and TRBJ2-5, the full variable domain reads SAVISQKPSRDICQRGTSLTIQCQVDSQVTMMFWYRQQPGQSLTLIATANQGSEATYESGFVIDKFPISRPNLTFSTLTVSNMSPEDSSIYLCSVETGSAEETQYFGPGTRLLVL.

The V gene is TRBV6-5, the J gene TRBJ1-5; 7 bases are shared with TRBD1. The CDR3 contains 11 residues. Germline V gene sequence: CDR1 MNHEY, CDR2 SVGAGI. After removal of 3 bases from V and 12 bases from J, the junction contained 2 bases not matched to a gene. DNA of the CDR3: TGTGCCAGCAGTTATGGGACAGACCAGCATTTT. Residues: CASSYGTDQHF.

The V call is TRBV9, the J call TRBJ2-7, with D possibly TRBD1 on 6 matching bases. V lost 6 bases and J 1 base, leaving 11 bases between the germline ends. Germline CDR1 and CDR2: SGDLS and YYNGEE. CDR3 length equals 13 residues. Written as DNA, the CDR3 is TGTGCCAGCAATGAAGGACAGTCCTACGAGCAGTACTTC. Amino acid sequence: CASNEGQSYEQYF.

The rearrangement uses TRBV28 and TRBJ2-7; 10 bases align to TRBD1. Trimming at V came to 6 bases and at J to 3 bases, leaving 11 bases not matched to a gene. The germline CDR1 and CDR2 sequences are MDHEN and SYDVKM. The CDR3 is 16 amino acids. CDR3 in amino acids: CASSATDRGRVYEQYF. DNA for the CDR3: TGTGCCAGCAGCGCTACAGACAGGGGGCGAGTCTACGAGCAGTACTTC.

This chain joins TRBV7-6 and TRBJ1-1; D is unclear. Between the trimmed V and J ends, which lost 2 bases and 2 bases, there was a span of 6 bases. Germline CDR1 reads SGHVS; CDR2 reads FNYEAQ. CDR3 length: 13 residues. CDR3 coding DNA: TGTGCCAGCAGCTTAAGACAAAACACTGAAGCTTTCTTT. This gives the protein CASSLRQNTEAFF.

The chain links TRBV29-1 to TRBJ1-1; 10 bases fit TRBD1. J gave up 4 bases and V 6 bases, and 8 bases lay outside the gene matches. The CDR3 extends over 14 amino acids. Germline CDR1 and CDR2: SQVTM and ANQGSEA. The CDR3 reads CSVATGGLITEAFF. CDR3 in DNA: TGCAGCGTCGCGACAGGGGGCCTGATCACTGAAGCTTTCTTT. Filled out from reference TRBV29-1 and TRBJ1-1, the complete variable domain reads SAVISQKPSRDICQRGTSLTIQCQVDSQVTMMFWYRQQPGQSLTLIATANQGSEATYESGFVIDKFPISRPNLTFSTLTVSNMSPEDSSIYLCSVATGGLITEAFFGQGTRLTVV.

This clone was detected a few times. The chain recombines TRBV16 with TRBJ2-1; D call uncertain. The ends were cut back, 6 bases at V and 4 bases at J, with 4 bases in the middle. The length of the CDR3 is 11 residues. Per germline, CDR1 KGHSY and CDR2 FQNENV. The CDR3 DNA is TGTGCCAGCAGACTATACAATGAGCAGTTCTTC. Amino acids: CASRLYNEQFF.

The V call is TRBV27, the J call TRBJ2-2, with a possible D match to TRBD2 (5 bases). Trimming stripped 7 bases from V and 1 base from J, with 10 bases between. The CDR3 has 14 residues. In germline, CDR1 is MNHEY, CDR2 SMNVEV (reference sequence). CDR3 region: CASTYGGNTGELFF. In DNA, the CDR3 is TGTGCCAGCACCTATGGAGGGAACACCGGGGAGCTGTTTTTT.

This chain links TRBV30 with TRBJ2-5; perhaps D is TRBD1 or TRBD2 (5 bases each). CDR3 length: 11 amino acids. Trimming left V 7 bases short and J 5 bases short, with 11 bases between. Per germline, CDR1 GTSNPN and CDR2 SVGIG (reference sequence). The CDR3 spells CASGARETQYF. The CDR3 bases are TGTGCCTCCGGGGCTCGGGAGACCCAGTACTTC.

The V gene is TRBV5-6, the J gene TRBJ1-2; 9 nucleotides line up with TRBD1. The germline CDR1 and CDR2 sequences are SGHDT and YYEEEE. J gave up 7 bases and V 3 bases, and 7 bases lay outside the gene matches. The CDR3 runs 14 residues. The CDR3 spells CASSSRTGESGYTF. Here the CDR3 DNA reads TGTGCCAGCAGCTCGCGGACAGGGGAGTCTGGCTACACCTTC.

V gene TRBV18 combines with J gene TRBJ2-1; a possible D gene is TRBD1 (6 bases). The CDR3 length is 16 residues. Germline V gives CDR1 KGHSH, CDR2 LQKENI. V shed 3 bases and J shed 3 bases, with 15 bases lying between them. The CDR3 DNA reads TGTGCCAGCTCACCCCCCGGGACACCCGACTACAATGAGCAGTTCTTC. Translation gives CASSPPGTPDYNEQFF.

This clone was seen only a few times. This sequence joins TRBV9 and TRBJ1-1; D not resolved. Germline V gives CDR1 SGDLS, CDR2 YYNGEE. This CDR3 is 14 amino acids long. V was trimmed by 0 bases and J by 4 bases, leaving 10 bases between them. The CDR3 region is CASSVATGVTEAFF. In DNA form, the CDR3 reads TGTGCCAGCAGCGTAGCAACGGGAGTCACTGAAGCTTTCTTT. Full variable domain (rest looked up from reference TRBV9 and TRBJ1-1): DSGVTQTPKHLITATGQRVTLRCSPRSGDLSVYWYQQSLDQGLQFLIQYYNGEERAKGNILERFSAQQFPDLHSELNLSSLELGDSALYFCASSVATGVTEAFFGQGTRLTVV.

The genes are TRBV29-1 and TRBJ2-1; 8 bases match TRBD1. Per germline, CDR1 SQVTM and CDR2 ANQGSEA. This CDR3 has 15 amino acids. V lost 6 bases and J lost 7; bases outside the gene matches: 14. The DNA of the CDR3 is TGCAGCGTCCACCTCCCCGACAGGGGTGGAAATGAGCAGTTCTTC. This gives the protein CSVHLPDRGGNEQFF.

DNA of the CDR3: TGTGCTAGTGGTCCAGCCTATGGCTACACCTTC. It yields the protein CASGPAYGYTF. The V and J genes are TRBV12-5 and TRBJ1-2; no definite D call. Germline V gives CDR1 LGHNT, CDR2 FRNRAP. V was cut by 5 bases and J by 4 bases, with 5 bases left in between. CDR3 length: 11 amino acids.

The chain combines TRBV12-5 with TRBJ2-5; perhaps TRBD1 as D (6 bases). Trimming left V 5 bases short and J 1 base short, with 14 bases between. The germline CDR1 and CDR2 sequences are LGHNT and FRNRAP. The CDR3 contains 15 residues. The CDR3 loop reads CASGLYRAFQETQYF. Here the CDR3 DNA reads TGTGCTAGTGGTCTGTACAGGGCTTTCCAAGAGACCCAGTACTTC.

The V call is TRBV29-1, the J call TRBJ2-7, with D perhaps TRBD2 (5 bases). The ends were cut back, 7 bases at V and 5 bases at J, with 15 bases in the middle. Germline values: CDR1 SQVTM, CDR2 ANQGSEA. This CDR3 has 12 amino acids. In nucleotides, the CDR3 is TGCAGCGGGCGGGCGAGTGGCAACGAGCAGTACTTC. It encodes CSGRASGNEQYF.

The chain combines TRBV6-5 with TRBJ2-7; unclear D gene. Deletions cut 2 bases from V and 3 bases from J, with 8 bases between. CDR1 is MNHEY and CDR2 is SVGAGI in the germline V gene. This CDR3 is 13 amino acids long. CDR3 region: CASSYGPLYEQYF. The DNA for the CDR3 is TGTGCCAGCAGTTACGGGCCCCTCTACGAGCAGTACTTC.

This chain connects TRBV19 to TRBJ2-2, with a tentative D call TRBD1 (7 bases). The ends were cut back, 4 bases at V and 3 bases at J, with 21 bases in the middle. Germline values: CDR1 LNHDA, CDR2 SQIVND (reference sequence). The CDR3 runs to 18 residues. CDR3 sequence reads: CASSTMTGRLEYTGELFF. CDR3 in DNA: TGTGCCAGTAGTACCATGACAGGGAGGCTGGAATACACCGGGGAGCTGTTTTTT.

CDR3 region: CASSEGSGGESDTQYF. The CDR3, as DNA: TGTGCCAGCAGCGAGGGTAGCGGGGGAGAATCGGATACGCAGTATTTT. The chain recombines TRBV9 with TRBJ2-3; 9 bases map to TRBD2. The CDR3 has 16 residues. Germline CDR1 and CDR2: SGDLS and YYNGEE. Trimming removed 3 bases from V and 6 bases from J; junction bases left unmatched: 11.

This sequence joins TRBV7-2 and TRBJ2-7, with D maybe TRBD2 (5 bases). The V gene lost 2 bases and the J gene lost 2 bases, with 13 bases spanning the gap. The CDR3 has 15 amino acids. CDR1 is SGHTA and CDR2 is FQGNSA in the germline V gene. CDR3 nucleotide sequence: TGTGCCAGCAGCTTACTGGACGGGGAACCCTACGAGCAGTACTTC. It encodes CASSLLDGEPYEQYF.